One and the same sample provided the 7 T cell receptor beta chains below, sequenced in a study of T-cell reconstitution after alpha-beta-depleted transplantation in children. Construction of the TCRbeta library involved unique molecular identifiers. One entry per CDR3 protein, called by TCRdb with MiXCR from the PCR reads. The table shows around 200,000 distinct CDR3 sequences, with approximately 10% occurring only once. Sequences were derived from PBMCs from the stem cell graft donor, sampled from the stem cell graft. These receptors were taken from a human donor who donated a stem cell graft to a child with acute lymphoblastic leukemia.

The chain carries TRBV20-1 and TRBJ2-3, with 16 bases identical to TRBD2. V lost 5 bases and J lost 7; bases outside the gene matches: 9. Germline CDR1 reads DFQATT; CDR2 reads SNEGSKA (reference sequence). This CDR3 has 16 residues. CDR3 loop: CSALGTSGGAMYTQYF. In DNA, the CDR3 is TGCAGTGCTCTCGGGACTAGCGGGGGGGCTATGTATACGCAGTATTTT.

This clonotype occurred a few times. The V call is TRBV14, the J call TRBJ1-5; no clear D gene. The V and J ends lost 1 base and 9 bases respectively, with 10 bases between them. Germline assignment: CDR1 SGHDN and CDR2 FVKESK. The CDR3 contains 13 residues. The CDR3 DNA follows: TGTGCCAGCAGCCAAGCGGGCAGTTCGCCCCAGCATTTT. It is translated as CASSQAGSSPQHF.

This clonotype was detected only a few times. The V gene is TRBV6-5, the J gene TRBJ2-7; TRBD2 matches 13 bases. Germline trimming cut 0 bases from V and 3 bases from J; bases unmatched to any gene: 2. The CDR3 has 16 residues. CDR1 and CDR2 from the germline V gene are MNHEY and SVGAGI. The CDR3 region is CASSYSTSGGNYEQYF. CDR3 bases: TGTGCCAGCAGTTACTCGACTAGCGGGGGGAACTACGAGCAGTACTTC.

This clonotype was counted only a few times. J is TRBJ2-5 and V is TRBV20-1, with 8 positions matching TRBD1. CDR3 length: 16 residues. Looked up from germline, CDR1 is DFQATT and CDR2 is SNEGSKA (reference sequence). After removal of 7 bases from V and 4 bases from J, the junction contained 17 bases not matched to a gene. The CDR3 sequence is CSGAGRGQGGRETQYF. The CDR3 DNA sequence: TGCAGTGGGGCGGGAAGAGGACAGGGAGGAAGAGAGACCCAGTACTTC.

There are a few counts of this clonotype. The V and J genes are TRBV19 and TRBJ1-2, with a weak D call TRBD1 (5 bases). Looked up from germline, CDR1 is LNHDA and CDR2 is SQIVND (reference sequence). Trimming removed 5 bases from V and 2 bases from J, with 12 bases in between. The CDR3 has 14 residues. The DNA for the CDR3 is TGTGCCAGTAGTGTCCGACAGCGGAACTATGGCTACACCTTC. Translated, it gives CASSVRQRNYGYTF.

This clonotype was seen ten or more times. CDR3 nucleotide sequence: TGTGCCAGCAGGGGGACGGGATACACTGAAGCTTTCTTT. Translation gives CASRGTGYTEAFF. The chain employs TRBV6-1 and TRBJ1-1; a possible D gene is TRBD1 (5 bases). Trimming pared 6 bases from V and 3 bases from J, leaving 11 bases between. The germline V gene has CDR1 MNHNS and CDR2 SASEGT. This CDR3 spans 13 amino acids.

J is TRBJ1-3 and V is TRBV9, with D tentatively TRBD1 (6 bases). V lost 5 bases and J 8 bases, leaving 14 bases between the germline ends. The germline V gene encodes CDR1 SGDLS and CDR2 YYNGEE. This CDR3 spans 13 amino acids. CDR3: CASRRTAEDTIYF. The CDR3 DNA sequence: TGTGCCAGCAGACGGACAGCCGAGGACACCATATATTTT.